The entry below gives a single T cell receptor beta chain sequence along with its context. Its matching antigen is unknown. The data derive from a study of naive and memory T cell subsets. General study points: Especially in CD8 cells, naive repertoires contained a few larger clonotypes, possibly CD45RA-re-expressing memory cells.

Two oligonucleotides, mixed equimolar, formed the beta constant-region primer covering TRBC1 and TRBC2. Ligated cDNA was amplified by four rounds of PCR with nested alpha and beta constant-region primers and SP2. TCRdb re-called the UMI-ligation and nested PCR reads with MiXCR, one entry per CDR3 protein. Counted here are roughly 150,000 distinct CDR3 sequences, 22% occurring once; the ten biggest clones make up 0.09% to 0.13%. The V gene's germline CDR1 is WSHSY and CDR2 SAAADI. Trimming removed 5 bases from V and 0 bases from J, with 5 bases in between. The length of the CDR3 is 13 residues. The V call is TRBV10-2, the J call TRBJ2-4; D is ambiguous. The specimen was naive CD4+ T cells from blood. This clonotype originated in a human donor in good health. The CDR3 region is CASSKLAKNIQYF. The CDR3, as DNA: TGCGCCAGCAGTAAGCTAGCCAAAAACATTCAGTACTTC.